The 9 T cell receptor beta chains below all came from one sample that was sequenced in a study of CDR3 diversity in severe acne. TCRdb re-derived calls from the PCR reads in MiXCR, one entry per CDR3 protein. The sample carries some 84,000 distinct CDR3 sequences, 45% to 50% recorded once. The sequenced material came from blood. The receptors here all came from a male donor in good health, serving as a control.

V gene TRBV6-5 combines with J gene TRBJ1-2; 7 nucleotides agree with TRBD1. The V and J ends lost 6 bases and 4 bases, in that order; junction bases with no gene match: 5. The V gene's germline CDR1 is MNHEY and CDR2 SVGAGI. The CDR3 runs to 13 residues. Written as DNA, the CDR3 is TGTGCCAGCAGAGGGGGCAGCCGCTATGGCTACACCTTC. Its protein product is CASRGGSRYGYTF.

Turning to this clonotype: Its ends do not fully match the called genes, so a read error is possible. The J gene is TRBJ2-6, the V gene TRBV2; tentatively, D is TRBD1 (6 bases). The CDR3 covers 11 residues. Germline-derived CDR1 and CDR2 are SNHLY and FYNNEI. The CDR3 reads CASSEVRGGFF. For the CDR3, the DNA is TGTGCCAGCAGTGAGGTCAGGGGTGGTTTTTTC.

The chain carries TRBV4-2 and TRBJ2-7; D is perhaps TRBD1 or TRBD2 (5 bases each). This CDR3 spans 14 amino acids. The germline V and J ends were trimmed by 1 base and 4 bases, with 11 bases remaining between them. In germline, CDR1 is LGHNA, CDR2 YNFKEQ. As DNA, the CDR3 is TGTGCCAGCAGCCAAGGGGGACCCGGATACGAGCAGTACTTC. Protein sequence: CASSQGGPGYEQYF.

This clonotype was recorded only once. The CDR3 nucleotides are TGTGCCACCGGGGGGACCTCCTACGAGCAGTACTTC. Protein: CATGGTSYEQYF. The rearrangement uses TRBV10-3 and TRBJ2-7; TRBD2 matches 7 bases. Per the germline V gene, CDR1 is ENHRY and CDR2 is SYGVKD. The CDR3 runs 12 residues. V trimming: 10 bases; J trimming: 0 bases; junction bases outside the gene matches: 3.

A note on this clonotype: Just one base apart from a much larger clone, this may be a read error. This chain joins TRBV7-9 and TRBJ2-5; D gene uncertain. The V end was cut by 5 bases, the J end by 10 bases, with 11 bases between. CDR1 and CDR2 from the germline V gene are SEHNR and FQNEAQ (reference sequence). The CDR3 extends over 11 amino acids. The CDR3 DNA reads as TGTGCCAGCAGCCCACGGTTGAGCCAGTACTTC. Amino acids: CASSPRLSQYF.

Only one count was recorded for this clonotype. The DNA is left out, because the CDR3 cannot be placed on it with certainty; the CDR3 is given as TCRdb lists it. V gene TRBV6-5 combines with J gene TRBJ1-3. From germline, CDR1 is MNHEY and CDR2 SVGAGI. The CDR3 numbers 21 amino acids, ends counted. CDR3 region: CASSYMDGGTEAFFGQGTIYF.

This clonotype showed up just a few times. The chain couples TRBV9 to TRBJ2-7; 10 nucleotides match TRBD2. Germline CDR1 SGDLS, CDR2 YYNGEE. This CDR3 spans 14 amino acids. V trimming: 0 bases; J trimming: 4 bases; junction bases outside the gene matches: 1. The CDR3 DNA reads as TGTGCCAGCAGCGTAGGTAGCGGGGGGTACGAGCAGTACTTC. The encoded protein is CASSVGSGGYEQYF.

This clonotype showed up just a few times. This chain uses TRBV6-5 with TRBJ1-2; TRBD1 matches 7 bases. CDR3 length equals 13 residues. From germline, CDR1 is MNHEY and CDR2 SVGAGI. Trimming cost V 6 bases and J 7 bases; bases outside gene matches: 8. The CDR3 DNA sequence: TGTGCCAGCAGGTCCGCCGGGACAGTTGGCTACACCTTC. Translation: CASRSAGTVGYTF.

The chain links TRBV28 to TRBJ1-6, with D unclear. V dropped 3 bases and J dropped 8 bases, with 14 bases sitting between them. Germline V gene data show CDR1 as MDHEN and CDR2 as SYDVKM. The CDR3 is 15 residues long. The CDR3 is CASSFRRLRDSPLHF. The DNA for the CDR3 is TGTGCCAGCAGTTTTCGAAGATTACGGGATTCACCCCTCCACTTT.